The clone carrying this TCR beta chain was counted many times. The investigators amplified TCR beta CDR3 regions from RNA transcripts. When the TCR CDR3 underwent first-round RT-PCR, the HTBI primer set was used. TCRdb re-analysed the multiplex PCR reads in MiXCR, keeping a single row per CDR3 protein. The data hold fewer than 450,000 distinct CDR3 sequences, with 11% to 15% observed a single time. These data come from a study of T cells in Graves' hyperthyroidism and ophthalmopathy. The CDR3 has 12 residues. Germline V CDR1 and CDR2: MGHRA, YSYEKL. V was trimmed by 4 bases and J by 5 bases, leaving 8 bases between them.

The source of this sequence is a man aged 50-60 years with Graves' ophthalmopathy. The sequencing sample was made of blood. The J gene is TRBJ2-5, the V gene TRBV4-1; D gene unclear. This CDR3 is CASSLPGETQYF. CDR3 coding DNA: TGCGCCAGCAGCCTACCGGGCGAGACCCAGTACTTC.